A single sample gave rise to the 21 T cell receptor beta chains below, sequenced in a study of CD8 T cells in ankylosing spondylitis. Study results and caveats: Ankylosing spondylitis blood seemed to carry a telltale TCR beta motif made of eight or nine highly homologous variants.

The antigens for these receptors are not known. TCRdb re-called the 5' RACE reads through MiXCR, storing one row per CDR3 protein. The data contain fewer than 450,000 distinct CDR3 sequences, 15% to 20% of them singletons. Sequencing was done on a sample of blood, either unsorted or a sorted T cell fraction (not recorded which). The origin of the receptors is a male donor with ankylosing spondylitis.

This clonotype was picked up a small number of times. The chain joins TRBV20-1 to TRBJ2-1; TRBD1 might be the D (5 bases). With 5 bases removed from V and 0 bases from J, the gap between germline ends came to 11 bases. This CDR3 spans 14 amino acids. Germline V CDR1 and CDR2: DFQATT, SNEGSKA (reference sequence). The CDR3 DNA sequence: TGCAGTGCTCTCACAGGAGCCTCCTACAATGAGCAGTTCTTC. Its protein is CSALTGASYNEQFF.

The genes are TRBV5-1 and TRBJ1-4; possible D gene TRBD1, 5 bases. Germline lookup yields CDR1 SGHRS and CDR2 YFSETQ. The length of the CDR3 is 14 residues. V was cut by 1 base and J by 5 bases, with 9 bases left in between. CDR3 coding DNA: TGCGCCAGCAGCTTGATCGGACAAAATGAAAAACTGTTTTTT. Its protein is CASSLIGQNEKLFF.

The V and J genes are TRBV5-1 and TRBJ2-1; TRBD2 agrees at 10 bases. Germline V gene lookup returns CDR1 SGHRS and CDR2 YFSETQ. This CDR3 comprises 16 residues. With V trimmed by 2 bases and J by 6 bases, 8 bases remained unmatched. Written as DNA, the CDR3 is TGCGCCAGCAGCTTTCCGGCTAGCGGGAGCGCCAATGAGCAGTTCTTC. Protein sequence: CASSFPASGSANEQFF.

This chain joins TRBV9 and TRBJ2-3, with 9 positions matching TRBD2. V dropped 3 bases and J dropped 2; count of bases not matched to a gene: 4. The CDR3 spans 15 residues. Germline CDR1 reads SGDLS; CDR2 reads YYNGEE. CDR3 protein: CASSALAGNTDTQYF. The CDR3 bases are TGTGCCAGCAGCGCGCTAGCGGGGAACACAGATACGCAGTATTTT. Full variable domain (remainder filled in from reference TRBV9 and TRBJ2-3): DSGVTQTPKHLITATGQRVTLRCSPRSGDLSVYWYQQSLDQGLQFLIQYYNGEERAKGNILERFSAQQFPDLHSELNLSSLELGDSALYFCASSALAGNTDTQYFGPGTRLTVL.

This clonotype was picked up a small number of times. The chain recombines TRBV20-1 with TRBJ2-2, with 9 bases lining up with TRBD2. Germline loops: CDR1 DFQATT, CDR2 SNEGSKA (reference sequence). The CDR3 sequence is 16 residues long. Unmatched junction bases numbered 14, after V lost 6 bases and J lost 6 bases. CDR3 region: CSARPTSGTSPGELFF. The CDR3 DNA follows: TGCAGTGCCAGGCCCACTTCCGGGACTAGCCCCGGGGAGCTGTTTTTT.

This clonotype has just a few counts. The chain carries TRBV20-1 and TRBJ1-1; 7 positions match TRBD1. Trimming at V came to 6 bases and at J to 1 base, leaving 8 bases not matched to a gene. The CDR3 loop spans 14 amino acids. Germline V lookup: CDR1 DFQATT, CDR2 SNEGSKA (reference sequence). CDR3 DNA: TGCAGTGCCTTGGGACAGTTCCCGAACACTGAAGCTTTCTTT. Its translation: CSALGQFPNTEAFF.

This clonotype was observed many times. V usage is TRBV12-3 or TRBV12-4 and J usage is TRBJ2-2; 8 bases agree with TRBD2. The CDR3 is 15 residues long. The trim removed 6 bases at V and 6 bases at J, leaving 9 bases unmatched. CDR3: CASRQRGGPPGELFF. CDR3 sequence (DNA): TGTGCCAGCAGACAACGGGGGGGCCCTCCCGGGGAGCTGTTTTTT.

This clonotype has just a few counts. V usage is TRBV11-2 and J usage is TRBJ2-2, with D tentatively TRBD2 (6 bases). Germline values: CDR1 SGHAT, CDR2 FQNNGV. V gave up 4 bases and J gave up 3 bases, with 21 bases separating them. CDR3 length: 18 residues. Written as DNA, the CDR3 is TGTGCCAGCAGCTCAAGGCCCGCGGGGCTTCCGTACACCGGGGAGCTGTTTTTT. It translates to CASSSRPAGLPYTGELFF.

V and J are TRBV9 and TRBJ2-7; D unresolved. Germline values: CDR1 SGDLS, CDR2 YYNGEE. The CDR3 runs 12 residues. V was clipped by 3 bases and J by 7 bases, with 11 bases between them. CDR3 sequence reads: CASSATLGEQYF. The CDR3 DNA is TGTGCCAGCAGCGCGACACTTGGGGAGCAGTACTTC.

This clonotype has only a few counts. This chain uses TRBV2 with TRBJ1-2; 7 bases line up with TRBD1. Germline CDR1 is SNHLY and CDR2 is FYNNEI. The CDR3 consists of 14 residues. V lost 10 bases to trimming and J lost 6 bases; unmatched junction nucleotides: 14. The CDR3 DNA reads TGTGCCACCAGCAACCGACAGGGTAGCGATGGCTACACCTTC. This encodes CATSNRQGSDGYTF. Full variable domain (remainder filled in from reference TRBV2 and TRBJ1-2): EPEVTQTPSHQVTQMGQEVILRCVPISNHLYFYWYRQILGQKVEFLVSFYNNEISEKSEIFDDQFSVERPDGSNFTLKIRSTKLEDSAMYFCATSNRQGSDGYTFGSGTRLTVV.

This clonotype was seen only a few times. The chain is built from TRBV5-1 and TRBJ2-7; 14 bases are shared with TRBD2. The CDR3 contains 17 residues. Germline trimming cut 0 bases from V and 5 bases from J; bases unmatched to any gene: 7. The germline V gene encodes CDR1 SGHRS and CDR2 YFSETQ. CDR3 region: CASSLGTSGGPGHEQYF. CDR3 bases: TGCGCCAGCAGCTTGGGGACTAGCGGGGGGCCGGGTCACGAGCAGTACTTC. The full variable domain, with the rest looked up from reference TRBV5-1 and TRBJ2-7, is KAGVTQTPRYLIKTRGQQVTLSCSPISGHRSVSWYQQTPGQGLQFLFEYFSETQRNKGNFPGRFSGRQFSNSRSEMNVSTLELGDSALYLCASSLGTSGGPGHEQYFGPGTRLTVT.

This clonotype was seen only a few times. This chain uses TRBV6-5 with TRBJ2-7, with TRBD1 matching 7 bases. The CDR3 length is 13 residues. The junction had 5 bases not matched to a gene; V was cut back by 4 bases and J by 5 bases. The germline CDR1 and CDR2 sequences are MNHEY and SVGAGI. CDR3 DNA: TGTGCCAGCAGTTTAAACAGGGGCCACGAGCAGTACTTC. Translating it yields CASSLNRGHEQYF.

V is TRBV3-1 and J is TRBJ1-2, with D maybe TRBD1 (6 bases). The CDR3 runs 15 residues. Germline CDR1 reads LGHDT; CDR2 reads YNNKEL (reference sequence). V was shortened by 1 base and J by 4 bases, with 13 bases between the two germline ends. CDR3 nucleotides: TGTGCCAGCAGCCAAGGACCACAGGGAGGCTATGGCTACACCTTC. The encoded protein is CASSQGPQGGYGYTF.

CDR3 DNA sequence: TGCAGTGCTAGAGCTCAGAAACGGGAGTCCAATGAGCAGTTCTTC. Its protein is CSARAQKRESNEQFF. The chain recombines TRBV20-1 with TRBJ2-1, with TRBD2 as a possible D gene (6 bases). V dropped 1 base and J dropped 6 bases, with 16 bases sitting between them. The V gene's germline CDR1 is DFQATT and CDR2 SNEGSKA (reference sequence). The CDR3 has 15 residues.

The chain joins TRBV3-1 to TRBJ1-1, with TRBD1 as a possible D gene (5 bases). The CDR3 loop spans 13 amino acids. V was clipped by 5 bases and J by 8 bases, with 15 bases between them. Germline lookup yields CDR1 LGHDT and CDR2 YNNKEL (reference sequence). The CDR3: CASSEAWRGEAFF. CDR3 nucleotides: TGTGCCAGCAGCGAGGCGTGGAGGGGAGAAGCTTTCTTT.

V gene TRBV5-1 combines with J gene TRBJ2-1; 7 nucleotides line up with TRBD2. The CDR3 runs 18 residues. Germline trimming cut 0 bases from V and 0 bases from J; bases unmatched to any gene: 9. Looked up from germline, CDR1 is SGHRS and CDR2 is YFSETQ. CDR3 nucleotides: TGCGCCAGCAGCTTGGGACTAGCAGCCAAGGGCTCCTACAATGAGCAGTTCTTC. Protein: CASSLGLAAKGSYNEQFF.

This chain links TRBV6-2 or TRBV6-3 with TRBJ2-5, with D possibly TRBD1 on 5 matching bases. CDR3 length equals 12 residues. The V gene lost 6 bases and the J gene lost 4 bases, with 9 bases spanning the gap. CDR1 is MNHEY, CDR2 SVGEGT, per germline. As DNA, the CDR3 is TGTGCCAGCAGCTCAGGGTCAGAGACCCAGTACTTC. Translated: CASSSGSETQYF.

This clonotype was seen only once. This sequence joins TRBV9 and TRBJ1-1, with a tentative D call TRBD1 (5 bases). The CDR3 consists of 14 residues. Germline V gene data show CDR1 as SGDLS and CDR2 as YYNGEE. V lost 4 bases to trimming and J lost 0 bases, with 10 bases between them. The CDR3 sequence is CASSSEGMNTEAFF. CDR3 nucleotides: TGTGCCAGCAGCTCGGAGGGGATGAACACTGAAGCTTTCTTT.

The chain links TRBV7-2 to TRBJ2-4; 8 nucleotides agree with TRBD1. J lost 6 bases, V lost 2 bases, and 6 bases had no gene match. The germline CDR1 and CDR2 sequences are SGHTA and FQGNSA. The CDR3 spans 15 residues. The CDR3 DNA reads as TGTGCCAGCAGCTTACTAGGACAGGGTCCAAACATTCAGTACTTC. Amino acids: CASSLLGQGPNIQYF. Full variable domain (remainder filled in from reference TRBV7-2 and TRBJ2-4): GAGVSQSPSNKVTEKGKDVELRCDPISGHTALYWYRQSLGQGLEFLIYFQGNSAPDKSGLPSDRFSAERTGGSVSTLTIQRTQQEDSAVYLCASSLLGQGPNIQYFGAGTRLSVL.

This clonotype occurred a few times. This chain joins TRBV5-1 and TRBJ2-7, with D unclear. The CDR3 is 12 amino acids. V gave up 3 bases and J gave up 5 bases, with 9 bases separating them. Germline V gene sequence: CDR1 SGHRS, CDR2 YFSETQ. The CDR3 here is CASSSYRHEQYF. CDR3 nucleotide sequence: TGCGCCAGCAGCTCGTACAGACACGAGCAGTACTTC.

This clonotype was counted between two and nine times. This chain joins TRBV6-5 and TRBJ2-6; D call uncertain. Germline V gives CDR1 MNHEY, CDR2 SVGAGI. This CDR3 comprises 15 residues. Trimming removed 3 bases at V and 3 bases at J, with 9 bases between. CDR3 amino acids: CASSYGVDGANVLTF. The DNA for the CDR3 is TGTGCCAGCAGTTATGGGGTTGATGGGGCCAACGTCCTGACTTTC.